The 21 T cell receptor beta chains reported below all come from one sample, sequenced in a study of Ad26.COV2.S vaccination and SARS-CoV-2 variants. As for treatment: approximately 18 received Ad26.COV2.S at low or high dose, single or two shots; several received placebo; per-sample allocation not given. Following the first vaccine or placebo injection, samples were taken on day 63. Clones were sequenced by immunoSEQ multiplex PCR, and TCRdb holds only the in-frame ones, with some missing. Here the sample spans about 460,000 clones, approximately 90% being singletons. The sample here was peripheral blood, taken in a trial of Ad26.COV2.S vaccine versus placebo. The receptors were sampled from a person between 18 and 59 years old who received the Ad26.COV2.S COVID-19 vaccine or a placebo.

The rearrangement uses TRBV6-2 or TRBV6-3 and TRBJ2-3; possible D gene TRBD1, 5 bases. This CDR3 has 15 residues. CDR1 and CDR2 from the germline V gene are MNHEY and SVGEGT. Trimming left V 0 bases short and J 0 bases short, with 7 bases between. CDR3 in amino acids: CASSYSTASTDTQYF. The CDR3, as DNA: TGTGCCAGCAGTTACTCGACAGCTAGCACAGATACGCAGTATTTT.

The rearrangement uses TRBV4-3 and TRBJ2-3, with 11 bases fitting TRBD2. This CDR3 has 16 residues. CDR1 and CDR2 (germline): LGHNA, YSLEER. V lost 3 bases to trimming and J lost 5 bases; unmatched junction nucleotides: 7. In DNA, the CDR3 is TGCGCCAGCAGCCAGCCCACTAGCGGGGGTCTAGATACGCAGTATTTT. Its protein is CASSQPTSGGLDTQYF.

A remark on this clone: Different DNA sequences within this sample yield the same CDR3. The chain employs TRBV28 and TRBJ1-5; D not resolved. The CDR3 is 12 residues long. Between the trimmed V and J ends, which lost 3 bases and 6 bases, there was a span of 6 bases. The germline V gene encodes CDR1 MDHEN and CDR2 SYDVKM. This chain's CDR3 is CASSLSGQPQHF. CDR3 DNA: TGTGCCAGCAGTTTGTCGGGTCAGCCCCAGCATTTT. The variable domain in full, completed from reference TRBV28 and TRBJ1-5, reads DVKVTQSSRYLVKRTGEKVFLECVQDMDHENMFWYRQDPGLGLRLIYFSYDVKMKEKGDIPEGYSVSREKKERFSLILESASTNQTSMYLCASSLSGQPQHFGDGTRLSIL.

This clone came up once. CDR3 sequence: CASSGSYSNQPQHF. CDR3 coding DNA: TGTGCCAGCAGCGGGAGTTATAGCAATCAGCCCCAGCATTTT. The V gene is TRBV9, the J gene TRBJ1-5; D gene ambiguous. Trimming removed 3 bases from V and 0 bases from J, with 7 bases in between. Germline V gene sequence: CDR1 SGDLS, CDR2 YYNGEE. The CDR3 consists of 14 residues.

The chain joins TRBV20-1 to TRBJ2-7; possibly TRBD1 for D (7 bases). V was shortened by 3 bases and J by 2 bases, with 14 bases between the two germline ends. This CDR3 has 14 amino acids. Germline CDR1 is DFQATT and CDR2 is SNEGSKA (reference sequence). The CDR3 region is CSASARDRTYEQYF. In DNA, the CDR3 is TGCAGTGCTAGTGCGCGGGACAGAACCTACGAGCAGTACTTC.

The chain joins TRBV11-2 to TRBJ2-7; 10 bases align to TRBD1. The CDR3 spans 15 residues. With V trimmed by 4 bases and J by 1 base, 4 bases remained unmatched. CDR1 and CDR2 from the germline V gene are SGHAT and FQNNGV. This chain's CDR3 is CASSSRTGGSYEQYF. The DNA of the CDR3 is TGTGCCAGCAGCTCTCGGACAGGGGGGTCCTACGAGCAGTACTTC.

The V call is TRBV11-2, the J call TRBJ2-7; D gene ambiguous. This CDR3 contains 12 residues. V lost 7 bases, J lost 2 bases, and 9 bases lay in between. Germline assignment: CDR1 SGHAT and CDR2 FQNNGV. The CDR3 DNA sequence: TGTGCCAGCACTTCATTAGCCTACGAGCAGTACTTC. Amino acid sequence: CASTSLAYEQYF.

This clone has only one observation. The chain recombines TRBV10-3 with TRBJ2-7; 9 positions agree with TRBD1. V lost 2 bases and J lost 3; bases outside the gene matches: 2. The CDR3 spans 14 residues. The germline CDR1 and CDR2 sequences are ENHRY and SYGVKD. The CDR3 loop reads CAISEGDRVYEQYF. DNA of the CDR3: TGTGCCATCAGTGAGGGGGACAGGGTCTACGAGCAGTACTTC.

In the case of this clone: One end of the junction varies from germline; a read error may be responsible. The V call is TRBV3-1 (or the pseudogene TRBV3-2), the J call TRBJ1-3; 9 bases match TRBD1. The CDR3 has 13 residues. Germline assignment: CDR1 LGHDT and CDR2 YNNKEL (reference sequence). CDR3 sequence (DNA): TGTGCCAGCAGCCAAGAACCGGGACAGGGTAAGAATTTT. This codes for CASSQEPGQGKNF.

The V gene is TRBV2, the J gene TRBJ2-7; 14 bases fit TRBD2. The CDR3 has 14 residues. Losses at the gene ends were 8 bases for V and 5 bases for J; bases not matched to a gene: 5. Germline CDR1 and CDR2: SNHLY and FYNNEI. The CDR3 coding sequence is TGTGCCAGCGGGGGACTAGCGGGAGTCCACGAGCAGTACTTC. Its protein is CASGGLAGVHEQYF. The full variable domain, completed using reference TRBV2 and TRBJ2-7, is EPEVTQTPSHQVTQMGQEVILRCVPISNHLYFYWYRQILGQKVEFLVSFYNNEISEKSEIFDDQFSVERPDGSNFTLKIRSTKLEDSAMYFCASGGLAGVHEQYFGPGTRLTVT.

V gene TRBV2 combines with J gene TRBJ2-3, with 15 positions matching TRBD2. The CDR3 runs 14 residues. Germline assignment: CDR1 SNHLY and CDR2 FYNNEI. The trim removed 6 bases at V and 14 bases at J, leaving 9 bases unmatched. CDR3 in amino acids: CASRPGLAGGPLYF. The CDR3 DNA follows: TGTGCCAGCAGACCCGGACTAGCGGGAGGGCCTCTGTATTTT.

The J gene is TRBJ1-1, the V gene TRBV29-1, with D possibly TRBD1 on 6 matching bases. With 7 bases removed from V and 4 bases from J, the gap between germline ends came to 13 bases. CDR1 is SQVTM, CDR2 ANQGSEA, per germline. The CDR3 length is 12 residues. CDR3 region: CSAQGKGTEAFF. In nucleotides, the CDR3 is TGCAGCGCACAGGGTAAGGGCACTGAAGCTTTCTTT.

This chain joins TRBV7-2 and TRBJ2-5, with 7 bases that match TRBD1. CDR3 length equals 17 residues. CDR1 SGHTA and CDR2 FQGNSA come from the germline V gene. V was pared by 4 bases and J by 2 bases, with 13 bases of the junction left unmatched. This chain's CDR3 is CASSSDLFPRGQETQYF. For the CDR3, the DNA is TGTGCCAGCAGCTCGGACCTTTTTCCCAGGGGGCAAGAGACCCAGTACTTC.

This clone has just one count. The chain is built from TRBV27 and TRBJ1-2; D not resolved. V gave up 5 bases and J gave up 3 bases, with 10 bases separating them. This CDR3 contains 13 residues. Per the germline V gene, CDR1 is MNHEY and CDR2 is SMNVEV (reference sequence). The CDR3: CASSPDPDYGYTF. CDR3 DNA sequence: TGTGCCAGCAGTCCGGACCCAGACTATGGCTACACCTTC.

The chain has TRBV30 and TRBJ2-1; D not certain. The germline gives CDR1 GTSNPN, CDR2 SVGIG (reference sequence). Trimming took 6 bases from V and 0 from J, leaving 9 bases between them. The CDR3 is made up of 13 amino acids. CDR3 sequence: CACSGSSYNEQFF. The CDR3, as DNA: TGTGCCTGTTCCGGAAGCTCCTACAATGAGCAGTTCTTC.

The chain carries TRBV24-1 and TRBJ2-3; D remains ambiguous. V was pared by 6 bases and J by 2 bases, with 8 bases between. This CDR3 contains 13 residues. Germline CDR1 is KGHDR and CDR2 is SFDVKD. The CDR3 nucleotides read TGTGCCACCAGTCCCCAGAACACAGATACGCAGTATTTT. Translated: CATSPQNTDTQYF.

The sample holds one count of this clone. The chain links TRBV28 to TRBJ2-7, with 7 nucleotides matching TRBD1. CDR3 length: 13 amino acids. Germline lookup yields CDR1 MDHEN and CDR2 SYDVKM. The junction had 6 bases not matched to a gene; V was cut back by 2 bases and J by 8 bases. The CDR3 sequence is CASSLDRVKQQYF. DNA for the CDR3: TGTGCCAGCAGTTTAGACAGGGTGAAGCAGCAGTACTTC.

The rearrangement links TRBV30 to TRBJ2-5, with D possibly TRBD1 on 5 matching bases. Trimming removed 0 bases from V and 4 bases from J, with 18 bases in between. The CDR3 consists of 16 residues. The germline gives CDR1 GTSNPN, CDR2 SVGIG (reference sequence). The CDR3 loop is CAWSVLFRVVGETQYF. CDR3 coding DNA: TGTGCCTGGAGTGTACTGTTCAGGGTGGTGGGAGAGACCCAGTACTTC.

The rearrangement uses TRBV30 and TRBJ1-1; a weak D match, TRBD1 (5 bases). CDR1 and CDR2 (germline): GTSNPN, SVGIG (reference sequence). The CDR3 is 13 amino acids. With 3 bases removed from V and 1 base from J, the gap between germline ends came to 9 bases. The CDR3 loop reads CAWSQDRNTEAFF. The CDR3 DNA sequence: TGTGCCTGGAGCCAAGACAGGAACACTGAAGCTTTCTTT.

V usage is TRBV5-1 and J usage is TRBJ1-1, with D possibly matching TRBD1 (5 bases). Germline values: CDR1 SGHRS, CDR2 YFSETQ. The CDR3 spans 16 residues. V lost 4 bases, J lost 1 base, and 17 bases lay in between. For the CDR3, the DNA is TGCGCCAGCAGCCCAGGGAAAGTGGGGGGGAACACTGAAGCTTTCTTT. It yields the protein CASSPGKVGGNTEAFF.

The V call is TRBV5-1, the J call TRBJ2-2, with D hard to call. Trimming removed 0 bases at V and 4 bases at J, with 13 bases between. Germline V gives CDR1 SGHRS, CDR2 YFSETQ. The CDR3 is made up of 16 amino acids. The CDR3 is CASSLEIPPPTGELFF. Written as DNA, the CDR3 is TGCGCCAGCAGCTTGGAAATCCCACCGCCCACCGGGGAGCTGTTTTTT. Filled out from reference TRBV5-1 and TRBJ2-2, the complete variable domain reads KAGVTQTPRYLIKTRGQQVTLSCSPISGHRSVSWYQQTPGQGLQFLFEYFSETQRNKGNFPGRFSGRQFSNSRSEMNVSTLELGDSALYLCASSLEIPPPTGELFFGEGSRLTVL.